The 16 T cell receptor beta chains given below trace back to one sample, sequenced in a study of early T cells in non-severe SARS-CoV-2 infection (dated by TCRdb to the early 2020s). The library came from 5' RACE. TCRdb records NextSeq 500 as the sequencer. TCRdb applied fastp at Q25 and MiXCR to the public reads, then kept only in-frame beta chains. Merged by CDR3 protein, the rows form single entries marked with the most common genes and DNA. The sample has approximately 74,000 distinct CDR3 sequences on record, about 14% of them singletons. Approximately 11% of the sample rests with the top ten. Sequenced input: whole blood. The origin of the receptors is an adult who was a healthcare worker with PCR-confirmed SARS-CoV-2 infection or an uninfected control (not recorded which).

In this sample, this clonotype turned up a few times. This chain uses TRBV5-1 with TRBJ2-3; D gene unclear. Germline V CDR1 and CDR2: SGHRS, YFSETQ. Between the trimmed V and J ends, which lost 3 bases and 0 bases, there was a span of 8 bases. CDR3 length: 14 residues. CDR3 region: CASSSPSSTDTQYF. The CDR3 DNA sequence: TGCGCCAGCAGCTCGCCCTCTAGCACAGATACGCAGTATTTT.

This rearrangement joins TRBV15 to TRBJ2-1, with a weak D call TRBD1 (6 bases). This CDR3 has 18 amino acids. The V and J ends lost 2 bases and 2 bases respectively, with 19 bases between them. CDR1 and CDR2 (germline): LNHNV, YYDKDF (reference sequence). DNA for the CDR3: TGTGCCACCAGCAGATTCCGATTTCAGGGGAATACCTACAATGAGCAGTTCTTC. It translates to CATSRFRFQGNTYNEQFF.

The chain joins TRBV20-1 to TRBJ1-6; 8 nucleotides agree with TRBD1. Germline assignment: CDR1 DFQATT and CDR2 SNEGSKA (reference sequence). Trimming at V came to 3 bases and at J to 11 bases, leaving 9 bases not matched to a gene. The CDR3 loop spans 14 amino acids. The chain's CDR3 is CSASLFTGGPPLHF. CDR3 DNA sequence: TGCAGTGCTAGCCTATTTACAGGGGGACCACCCCTCCACTTT.

CDR3 region: CASSYSGVGTEAFF. The CDR3 DNA reads TGTGCCAGCAGCTATTCCGGGGTAGGAACTGAAGCTTTCTTT. The rearrangement uses TRBV11-2 and TRBJ1-1; D gene uncertain. The CDR3 runs to 14 residues. Germline values: CDR1 SGHAT, CDR2 FQNNGV. V lost 4 bases, J lost 5 bases, and 14 bases lay in between. Looking up the rest from reference TRBV11-2 and TRBJ1-1 gives the full variable domain: EAGVAQSPRYKIIEKRQSVAFWCNPISGHATLYWYQQILGQGPKLLIQFQNNGVVDDSQLPKDRFSAERLKGVDSTLKIQPAKLEDSAVYLCASSYSGVGTEAFFGQGTRLTVV.

This clonotype was recorded a few times. Sequence at one end of the junction differs from germline and may be a read error. In nucleotides, the CDR3 is TGCAGTGCCAGCAGAGATACGCAGTATTTT. As protein: CSASRDTQYF. The chain joins TRBV20-1 to TRBJ2-3; unclear D gene. The CDR3 sequence is 10 residues long. CDR1 and CDR2 (germline): DFQATT, SNEGSKA (reference sequence).

The CDR3 sequence is CSVVPSSTEAFF. The DNA of the CDR3 is TGCAGCGTTGTTCCCTCCTCCACTGAAGCTTTCTTT. This rearrangement joins TRBV29-1 to TRBJ1-1; D call uncertain. V was clipped by 4 bases and J by 4 bases, with 10 bases between them. The CDR3 has 12 amino acids. Germline V gene data show CDR1 as SQVTM and CDR2 as ANQGSEA.

This clonotype was observed at least ten times. The chain joins TRBV7-3 to TRBJ2-3, with 7 bases lining up with TRBD1. Germline CDR1 SGHTA, CDR2 FQGTGA. V was pared by 6 bases and J by 2 bases, with 5 bases of the junction left unmatched. There are 14 residues in the CDR3. The DNA of the CDR3 is TGTGCCAGCAGTAAGACAGGGACCACAGATACGCAGTATTTT. It specifies CASSKTGTTDTQYF. The whole variable domain, remainder taken from reference TRBV7-3 and TRBJ2-3, is GAGVSQTPSNKVTEKGKYVELRCDPISGHTALYWYRQSLGQGPEFLIYFQGTGAADDSGLPNDRFFAVRPEGSVSTLKIQRTERGDSAVYLCASSKTGTTDTQYFGPGTRLTVL.

CDR3 loop: CASSAHRTSDFYEQYF. The DNA of the CDR3 is TGTGCCAGCAGCGCTCATCGGACTAGTGATTTCTACGAGCAGTACTTC. This sequence joins TRBV9 and TRBJ2-7; 7 bases fit TRBD2. The germline V gene encodes CDR1 SGDLS and CDR2 YYNGEE. The V segment lost 3 bases and the J segment 3 bases; nucleotides outside the gene matches: 12. CDR3 length equals 16 residues. The variable domain in full, completed from reference TRBV9 and TRBJ2-7, reads DSGVTQTPKHLITATGQRVTLRCSPRSGDLSVYWYQQSLDQGLQFLIQYYNGEERAKGNILERFSAQQFPDLHSELNLSSLELGDSALYFCASSAHRTSDFYEQYFGPGTRLTVT.

The genes are TRBV12-3 or TRBV12-4 and TRBJ1-5, with 7 bases aligning to TRBD1. The trim removed 3 bases at V and 7 bases at J, leaving 6 bases unmatched. The CDR3 extends over 14 amino acids. CDR3 coding DNA: TGTGCCAGCAGTTTGATGGCAGGGGGGCAGCCCCAGCATTTT. It is translated as CASSLMAGGQPQHF.

In its sample, this clonotype is medium-sized. The rearrangement links TRBV7-6 to TRBJ1-3; no definite D call. With 2 bases removed from V and 0 bases from J, the gap between germline ends came to 8 bases. Looked up from germline, CDR1 is SGHVS and CDR2 is FNYEAQ. The CDR3 extends over 15 amino acids. The CDR3 region has the DNA TGTGCCAGCAGCTTATTAGATAGCTCTGGAAACACCATATATTTT. Its protein product is CASSLLDSSGNTIYF.

A few counts support this clonotype. This chain links TRBV6-6 with TRBJ2-7; no reliable D call. The CDR3 is 16 residues long. The V end lost 0 bases, the J end lost 2 bases, and 14 bases lay between the germline ends. The V gene's germline CDR1 is MNHNY and CDR2 SVGAGI (reference sequence). CDR3 coding DNA: TGTGCCAGCAGTTACTCGAAAGGGCCTGGTGCCTACGAGCAGTACTTC. Its protein is CASSYSKGPGAYEQYF.

This clonotype was seen only a few times. The chain uses TRBV5-1 and TRBJ2-4; 8 nucleotides match TRBD1. Germline V gives CDR1 SGHRS, CDR2 YFSETQ. The junction had 9 bases not matched to a gene; V was cut back by 5 bases and J by 5 bases. This CDR3 is built from 15 residues. CDR3 sequence: CASRSARGPENIQYF. CDR3 coding DNA: TGCGCCAGCAGATCCGCCAGGGGGCCCGAAAACATTCAGTACTTC.

The rearrangement uses TRBV5-1 and TRBJ2-5, with D possibly TRBD1 on 6 matching bases. Germline assignment: CDR1 SGHRS and CDR2 YFSETQ. There are 16 residues in the CDR3. Trimming left V 4 bases short and J 4 bases short, with 20 bases between. The CDR3 DNA is TGCGCCAGCAGCACCTACCCCGGGACAACCCCAGAGACCCAGTACTTC. Translated, it gives CASSTYPGTTPETQYF.

This sequence joins TRBV3-1 and TRBJ1-1; D may be TRBD1 (6 bases). The V gene's germline CDR1 is LGHDT and CDR2 YNNKEL (reference sequence). This CDR3 is built from 16 residues. V lost 0 bases, J lost 0 bases, and 11 bases lay in between. The DNA for the CDR3 is TGTGCCAGCAGCCAAGATACAGGACAGATGAACACTGAAGCTTTCTTT. Encoded protein: CASSQDTGQMNTEAFF.

The chain has TRBV19 and TRBJ2-1; TRBD2 matches at 8 bases. The CDR3 contains 13 residues. V was pared by 7 bases and J by 7 bases, with 6 bases of the junction left unmatched. Germline V gene data show CDR1 as LNHDA and CDR2 as SQIVND (reference sequence). CDR3 bases: TGTGCCAGTATGGCCGGGGGGGGAAATGAGCAGTTCTTC. This translates into CASMAGGGNEQFF.

The rearrangement links TRBV2 to TRBJ2-5; D not resolved. V lost 6 bases to trimming and J lost 6 bases, with 5 bases between them. The CDR3 totals 10 residues. Germline CDR1 SNHLY, CDR2 FYNNEI. CDR3 bases: TGTGCCAGCAGACAGCAGACCCAGTACTTC. It yields the protein CASRQQTQYF.